This T cell receptor beta chain emerged from a study of T cell responses to AZD1222 COVID-19 vaccine. Overall study: It was second doses at about 4 or about 12 weeks that were pooled. Study results and caveats: Spike was spanned by vaccine-associated CD4 TCRs, which were dominant at 160-218 and 743-854. Repertoire collection took place solely once the T cell response had peaked. Females outnumbered males among donors, who were mostly white British; clonal diversity was possibly underestimated.

CDR1 KGHSH and CDR2 LQKENI come from the germline V gene. The CDR3 length is 16 residues. V was clipped by 0 bases and J by 4 bases, with 13 bases between them. Of note for this clone: Antigen: not known.

TCRdb's table, derived via immunoSEQ multiplex PCR, lists solely in-frame clones and lacks some. The repertoire holds approximately 70,000 clones, with roughly 87% as singletons. The TCR sequence derives from an adult in good health. The starting material was peripheral blood, obtained on day 0 of AZD1222 vaccination. This chain connects TRBV18 to TRBJ1-5; perhaps TRBD1 as D (5 bases). Here the CDR3 reads CASSPPLQGGNQPQHF. CDR3 DNA: TGTGCCAGCTCACCACCGCTGCAGGGTGGTAATCAGCCCCAGCATTTT.